The entry below describes one T cell receptor beta chain. This receptor's antigen is unknown. No much larger clonotype is one base removed from it; base qualities were not supplied. The data are from a study of blood T cells in healthy people across ages (dated by TCRdb to between 2014 and 2016). Study-level background: In model experiments, template switching captured about one uniquely barcoded TCR beta cDNA molecule for every two T cells. Using deep sequencing normalized with unique cDNA molecular identifiers, the study measured how TCR beta repertoire diversity changes with age. The donors were divided into four age groups: young (average roughly 15 years), middle-aged (around 37), aged (about 61) and long-lived (around 80). For two donors (one aged 18 to 29 and one aged 80 or older), the study analyzed two additional independent replicas of 1 million unique cDNA reads from the same blood draw.

Donors were 39 systemically healthy Caucasian individuals from Russia aged roughly 6 to 100 years. Each donor gave ten milliliters of peripheral blood, drawn into EDTA-treated Vacutainer tubes. Ficoll-Paque density-gradient centrifugation was used to isolate PBMCs, with at least 7 million per sample. Total RNA, at least 6 micrograms per sample, was extracted from PBMCs with Trizol reagent. The percentages of naive CD45RAhigh/CD27high T cells were determined by flow cytometry on a PBMC aliquot from every donor. To prepare the library, 5' RACE was applied. The sequencer was an Illumina HiSeq 2500. A second PCR of about 6 to 12 cycles was run with a J-beta primer mix and a sample-barcoded 5' primer. A template-switch 5' adaptor carrying 12 random nucleotides introduced a unique molecular identifier onto each TCR beta cDNA molecule. Each sample yielded at least 2.5 million CDR3-containing paired-end reads. First-strand cDNA synthesis was performed from all RNA using the Mint cDNA synthesis kit, with priming by a TRBC-specific oligonucleotide. All cDNA was treated with uracil-DNA glycosylase and then went through a first 18-cycle PCR with the universal primers M1SS and BC2_uni_R. Per the original workflow: For normalization, 1 million high-quality reads, each with a distinct molecular identifier, were randomly selected from each sample. Reads sharing molecular identifiers were discarded rather than binned into consensus sequences. MiTCR, set to a Q25 quality threshold and the strictest error-elimination algorithm, was used for CDR3 identification, clonotype clustering and error correction. Lower-bound total TCR beta diversity was estimated with a nonparametric unseen species model using Euler transformation. The public reads were reprocessed in TCRdb via fastp at Q25 and MiXCR, keeping in-frame beta chains. Records with the same CDR3 protein are collapsed into one entry carrying the most frequent genes and DNA. The V and J calls follow TCRdb's processing rather than the paper's. The sample data list almost 550,000 distinct CDR3 sequences, and nearly 25% of these were observed just once. 8.7% of the sample is in the top ten clones.

Trimming takes 2 bases off V and 5 bases off J; junction bases not matched to a gene: 8. Its CDR3 holds 15 amino acids, cysteine through phenylalanine. Just CDR3 DNA is preserved here, 45 bases in frame from base 1. The germline V gene encodes CDR1 LGHDT and CDR2 YNNKEL (reference sequence). Here is what the overall study found, with its caveats: Conclusive comparison of naive and antigen-experienced compartments was prevented by the profiling of bulk unsorted PBMCs. Donor CMV infection status was unknown, potentially confounding age-related changes in expanded clonotypes. Compared with the aged group, more naive CD4+ T cells, fewer expanded clones and increased TCR diversity were shown by the long-lived group, suggesting age selection. As age increased, observed TCR beta diversity per million T cells dropped in a roughly linear way, and a significant reduction was already evident by age 40. A strong correlation was found between observed TCR beta diversity and the percentage of naive T cells measured by flow cytometry. Estimates of total diversity based on one million sequenced T cells were considered lower bounds and underestimates.

Separately, the same data were catalogued under a study of T cells of mothers and their children. As that second study puts it: The donors were nine systemically healthy Caucasian individuals, made up of three mothers and their six children. cDNA synthesis used all of the extracted RNA, with roughly 1.5 ug of RNA in each 15 ul reaction. In the second PCR, sample barcodes and 2-4 random nucleotides were introduced via the M1S primer. Each mother yielded over 9 million TCR beta CDR3 reads and each child 2.5 million to 3 million reads. In both related and unrelated pairs, thymic selection shapes the output of TCR recombination in a similar way, with inherited differences having only a minor effect. Normalized repertoire overlap was always found to be slightly, but never significantly, higher in related mother-child pairs than in unrelated mother-child pairs. No persistent microchimeric T cell clones were detected, at a sensitivity of around 97 clones per million clonotypes. The study used deep NGS to compare TCR beta repertoires of mothers and children, seeking features distinguishing related mother-child pairs from unrelated individuals. Mothers averaged about 37 +/- 4 years of age and children averaged approximately 12 +/- 4 years. After adapters were ligated using NEBNext reagents, the libraries underwent 100+100 nt paired-end sequencing on an Illumina HiSeq 2000. To avoid cross-contamination, the mother libraries and the child libraries were prepared a month apart and sequenced in separate runs. For each donor, between roughly 450,000 and 2,100,000 distinct TCR beta clonotypes were identified. Naive TCR beta clonotypes were estimated from low-frequency clonotypes matched to each donor's FACS-determined naive share, without sorting.

Sequencing was performed on blood. The receptor chain draws on TRBV3-1 and TRBJ2-5; 7 bases in between match TRBD2. The source is a boy aged 5-17 years in good health. CDR3 loop: CASSQLPGEGETQYF. The DNA sequence is as follows: TGTGCCAGCAGCCAACTTCCGGGGGAGGGGGAGACCCAGTACTTC.